These 26 T cell receptor beta chains came from one sample sequenced in a study of T cell responses to AZD1222 COVID-19 vaccine. Libraries were prepared by immunoSEQ multiplex PCR; TCRdb keeps only in-frame clonotypes and omits some of them. The table has nearly 90,000 clones, 70% to 90% seen once. The sample was peripheral blood, taken on day 0 of AZD1222 vaccination. The receptors stem from an adult in good health.

The rearrangement uses TRBV2 and TRBJ1-1; D may be TRBD1 (5 bases). Looked up from germline, CDR1 is SNHLY and CDR2 is FYNNEI. Between the trimmed V and J ends, which lost 7 bases and 0 bases, there was a span of 12 bases. The CDR3 contains 14 residues. CDR3 coding DNA: TGTGCCAGCATTGTCCCGGGGGTGAACACTGAAGCTTTCTTT. It translates to CASIVPGVNTEAFF.

This clone was seen more than once but under ten times. This chain links TRBV28 with TRBJ2-5, with a weak D call TRBD2 (6 bases). The CDR3 extends over 14 amino acids. CDR1 is MDHEN, CDR2 SYDVKM, per germline. With 7 bases removed from V and 2 bases from J, the gap between germline ends came to 14 bases. DNA of the CDR3: TGTGCCAGCACACTAGCCGGGATACAAGAGACCCAGTACTTC. It is translated as CASTLAGIQETQYF.

V gene TRBV6-5 combines with J gene TRBJ1-1, with 8 bases aligning to TRBD1. V gave up 6 bases and J gave up 4 bases; unmatched junction bases: 7. The CDR3 spans 14 residues. CDR1 and CDR2 from the germline V gene are MNHEY and SVGAGI. In nucleotides, the CDR3 is TGTGCCAGCAGGGTACGACAGGGGAGCACTGAAGCTTTCTTT. Protein product: CASRVRQGSTEAFF.

The chain recombines TRBV15 with TRBJ2-7, with 8 bases identical to TRBD1. Germline V gives CDR1 LNHNV, CDR2 YYDKDF (reference sequence). With 5 bases clipped from V and 5 bases from J, the junction kept 5 bases outside the gene matches. The CDR3 totals 13 residues. Written as DNA, the CDR3 is TGTGCCACCAGCGGCCAGGGGGCGGACGAGCAGTACTTC. This encodes CATSGQGADEQYF.

This chain connects TRBV28 to TRBJ2-5; perhaps D is TRBD1 or TRBD2 (5 bases each). Per the germline V gene, CDR1 is MDHEN and CDR2 is SYDVKM. The CDR3 extends over 14 amino acids. V lost 6 bases and J lost 4, with 15 bases in between. In DNA form, the CDR3 reads TGTGCCAGCAGCCTCCCGTGGGGGTCAGAGACCCAGTACTTC. It codes for CASSLPWGSETQYF.

The rearrangement uses TRBV11-2 and TRBJ2-7; 10 nucleotides match TRBD2. Germline trimming cut 5 bases from V and 6 bases from J; bases unmatched to any gene: 13. Germline V gene data show CDR1 as SGHAT and CDR2 as FQNNGV. The CDR3 loop spans 16 amino acids. CDR3 sequence (DNA): TGTGCCAGCAGCCCATCCCCCGCGAGCGGGAGGGGCGAGCAGTACTTC. Amino acid sequence: CASSPSPASGRGEQYF.

The rearrangement joins TRBV7-2 to TRBJ2-2; D remains ambiguous. Germline-derived CDR1 and CDR2 are SGHTA and FQGNSA. The CDR3 runs to 14 residues. Trimming shortened V by 2 bases and J by 4 bases, and 8 bases separated the two germline ends. The CDR3 is CASSLKRVTGELFF. The CDR3 DNA follows: TGTGCCAGCAGCTTAAAAAGGGTCACCGGGGAGCTGTTTTTT. Based on the CDR3 plus reference TRBV7-2 and TRBJ2-2, the full variable domain is GAGVSQSPSNKVTEKGKDVELRCDPISGHTALYWYRQSLGQGLEFLIYFQGNSAPDKSGLPSDRFSAERTGGSVSTLTIQRTQQEDSAVYLCASSLKRVTGELFFGEGSRLTVL.

This clone appeared once. The CDR3 is CASSIGTDTYEQYF. The CDR3 DNA reads TGTGCCAGCTCAATCGGGACAGATACCTACGAGCAGTACTTC. This rearrangement joins TRBV18 to TRBJ2-7, with TRBD1 matching 7 bases. The CDR3 has 14 amino acids. Looked up from germline, CDR1 is KGHSH and CDR2 is LQKENI. V gave up 5 bases and J gave up 2 bases; unmatched junction bases: 6.

This chain joins TRBV13 and TRBJ2-7; TRBD1 matches 10 bases. V lost 6 bases and J lost 1; bases outside the gene matches: 6. Germline-derived CDR1 and CDR2 are PRHDT and FYEKMQ (reference sequence). The CDR3 covers 15 residues. The CDR3 sequence: CASSGKGQGSYEQYF. CDR3 DNA sequence: TGTGCCAGCAGTGGCAAGGGACAGGGGTCCTACGAGCAGTACTTC.

V gene TRBV19 combines with J gene TRBJ2-1, with TRBD1 as a possible D gene (6 bases). Trimming pared 5 bases from V and 2 bases from J, leaving 10 bases between. The CDR3 runs 14 residues. Germline CDR1 and CDR2: LNHDA and SQIVND (reference sequence). The CDR3: CASSPWTAYNEQFF. CDR3 DNA sequence: TGTGCCAGTAGTCCCTGGACAGCCTACAATGAGCAGTTCTTC. The full variable domain, rest sourced from reference TRBV19 and TRBJ2-1, is DGGITQSPKYLFRKEGQNVTLSCEQNLNHDAMYWYRQDPGQGLRLIYYSQIVNDFQKGDIAEGYSVSREKKESFPLTVTSAQKNPTAFYLCASSPWTAYNEQFFGPGTRLTVL.

The chain is built from TRBV6-1 and TRBJ1-1; no firm D call. The CDR3 sequence is 12 residues long. Looked up from germline, CDR1 is MNHNS and CDR2 is SASEGT. V was clipped by 2 bases and J by 11 bases, with 12 bases between them. The CDR3 reads CASSEREGSAFF. For the CDR3, the DNA is TGTGCCAGCAGTGAAAGAGAAGGTTCGGCTTTCTTT.

The V call is TRBV5-1, the J call TRBJ1-2; a weak D match, TRBD1 (5 bases). Trimming stripped 5 bases from V and 2 bases from J, with 19 bases between. The CDR3 consists of 16 residues. In germline, CDR1 is SGHRS, CDR2 YFSETQ. CDR3 DNA sequence: TGCGCCAGCAGTCGAGTACAGGCGGGGGGAAACTATGGCTACACCTTC. It codes for CASSRVQAGGNYGYTF.

The CDR3 DNA follows: TGTGCCAGCAGTTCCGACGGATCGAAGGCCTACGAGCAGTACTTC. Amino acids: CASSSDGSKAYEQYF. The chain combines TRBV7-9 with TRBJ2-7; D gene unclear. CDR3 size: 15 residues. Trimming cost V 6 bases and J 2 bases, with 17 bases left between them. CDR1 is SEHNR, CDR2 FQNEAQ, per germline (reference sequence). The whole variable domain, filled in from reference TRBV7-9 and TRBJ2-7, reads DTGVSQNPRHKITKRGQNVTFRCDPISEHNRLYWYRQTLGQGPEFLTYFQNEAQLEKSRLLSDRFSAERPKGSFSTLEIQRTEQGDSAMYLCASSSDGSKAYEQYFGPGTRLTVT.

The chain combines TRBV5-1 with TRBJ1-2; D is possibly TRBD1 (6 bases). CDR3 length: 16 residues. The V end was cut by 0 bases, the J end by 4 bases, with 16 bases between. CDR1 is SGHRS and CDR2 is YFSETQ in the germline V gene. The CDR3 spells CASSLAGGRAGYGYTF. Here the CDR3 DNA reads TGCGCCAGCAGCTTGGCCGGGGGCAGGGCTGGCTATGGCTACACCTTC. Filled out from reference TRBV5-1 and TRBJ1-2, the complete variable domain reads KAGVTQTPRYLIKTRGQQVTLSCSPISGHRSVSWYQQTPGQGLQFLFEYFSETQRNKGNFPGRFSGRQFSNSRSEMNVSTLELGDSALYLCASSLAGGRAGYGYTFGSGTRLTVV.

The chain has TRBV27 and TRBJ2-7; D unclear. The germline CDR1 and CDR2 sequences are MNHEY and SMNVEV (reference sequence). CDR3 length equals 16 residues. Trimming pared 5 bases from V and 2 bases from J, leaving 19 bases between. CDR3 in DNA: TGTGCCAGCAGTACGATCGGCCGCGGAGATCCCTACGAGCAGTACTTC. It specifies CASSTIGRGDPYEQYF.

Of note for this clone: The same CDR3 can be traced to other DNA sequences in this sample. This rearrangement joins TRBV18 to TRBJ2-2; no clear D. Trimming cost V 0 bases and J 1 base, with 9 bases left between them. CDR1 and CDR2 from the germline V gene are KGHSH and LQKENI. The CDR3 spans 16 residues. The CDR3 nucleotides are TGTGCCAGCTCACCACCGACGGGTGGGAACACCGGGGAGCTGTTTTTT. Protein sequence: CASSPPTGGNTGELFF. The full variable domain, rest sourced from reference TRBV18 and TRBJ2-2, is NAGVMQNPRHLVRRRGQEARLRCSPMKGHSHVYWYRQLPEEGLKFMVYLQKENIIDESGMPKERFSAEFPKEGPSILRIQQVVRGDSAAYFCASSPPTGGNTGELFFGEGSRLTVL.

The V and J genes are TRBV28 and TRBJ2-3, with 8 positions matching TRBD1. Germline V CDR1 and CDR2: MDHEN, SYDVKM. V lost 6 bases to trimming and J lost 0 bases; unmatched junction nucleotides: 8. This CDR3 contains 16 residues. CDR3 loop: CASRGPRTGSTDTQYF. The CDR3 DNA follows: TGTGCCAGCAGGGGGCCCAGGACAGGGAGCACAGATACGCAGTATTTT.

This clone has only a few counts. The chain joins TRBV7-8 to TRBJ2-7; D tentatively reads TRBD1 or TRBD2 (5 bases each). This CDR3 is built from 16 residues. Germline CDR1 SGHVS, CDR2 FQNEAQ. Trimming cost V 5 bases and J 7 bases, with 24 bases left between them. In nucleotides, the CDR3 is TGTGCCAGCAGCCAGAATGGTCAGGGACCCCTTCGGGAGCAGTACTTC. It codes for CASSQNGQGPLREQYF.

This clone was found a few times. This rearrangement joins TRBV7-3 to TRBJ2-5; D gene ambiguous. This CDR3 comprises 15 residues. Germline V gene sequence: CDR1 SGHTA, CDR2 FQGTGA. V shed 5 bases and J shed 5 bases, with 18 bases lying between them. This CDR3 is CASSPDPGSLETQYF. CDR3 sequence (DNA): TGTGCCAGCAGCCCCGACCCAGGATCTCTCGAGACCCAGTACTTC.

The chain is built from TRBV5-8 and TRBJ1-5; D call uncertain. The CDR3 totals 13 residues. Trimming took off 3 bases at V and 5 bases at J, with 9 bases between the two ends. Germline V lookup: CDR1 SGHTS, CDR2 YDEGEE. CDR3 DNA: TGTGCCAGCAGCTCGTTCGAATATCAGCCCCAGCATTTT. Amino acids: CASSSFEYQPQHF.

The V gene is TRBV3-1 (or the pseudogene TRBV3-2), the J gene TRBJ1-2, with a weak D call TRBD1 (6 bases). The length of the CDR3 is 15 residues. CDR1 and CDR2 from the germline V gene are LGHDT and YNNKEL (reference sequence). V was shortened by 5 bases and J by 4 bases, with 17 bases between the two germline ends. CDR3 DNA: TGTGCCAGCAGCGGGAAGGGCACAGGGTCCTATGGCTACACCTTC. This gives the protein CASSGKGTGSYGYTF.

This clone was observed a single time. The J gene is TRBJ2-5, the V gene TRBV18; D possibly corresponds to TRBD1 (5 bases). The germline gives CDR1 KGHSH, CDR2 LQKENI. This CDR3 has 14 amino acids. The ends were cut back, 6 bases at V and 2 bases at J, with 13 bases in the middle. The DNA of the CDR3 is TGTGCCAGCTCCTTAACAGGAACGCAAGAGACCCAGTACTTC. Protein product: CASSLTGTQETQYF. Full variable domain (outside the CDR3, taken from reference TRBV18 and TRBJ2-5): NAGVMQNPRHLVRRRGQEARLRCSPMKGHSHVYWYRQLPEEGLKFMVYLQKENIIDESGMPKERFSAEFPKEGPSILRIQQVVRGDSAAYFCASSLTGTQETQYFGPGTRLLVL.

The chain employs TRBV2 and TRBJ2-7, with D possibly being TRBD1 (6 bases). Germline CDR1 reads SNHLY; CDR2 reads FYNNEI. This CDR3 region has 15 residues. V lost 8 bases and J lost 2, with 19 bases in between. The CDR3: CASLGTGIATYEQYF. The CDR3 DNA follows: TGTGCCAGCCTAGGCACAGGGATCGCTACCTACGAGCAGTACTTC.

This sequence joins TRBV29-1 and TRBJ2-1, with 8 bases matching TRBD2. V lost 0 bases, J lost 4 bases, and 8 bases stayed unmatched. Germline CDR1 is SQVTM and CDR2 is ANQGSEA. The CDR3 consists of 16 residues. The CDR3 DNA is TGCAGCGTTGAAGAATCCTCGGGAGGGGGGTACAATGAGCAGTTCTTC. This translates into CSVEESSGGGYNEQFF.

V gene TRBV28 combines with J gene TRBJ2-2; possible D gene TRBD2, 6 bases. The CDR3 is 17 amino acids. CDR1 and CDR2 from the germline V gene are MDHEN and SYDVKM. Trimming pared 3 bases from V and 0 bases from J, leaving 14 bases between. CDR3 bases: TGTGCCAGCAGTTTGGGGGGATGGGCTTCGAACACCGGGGAGCTGTTTTTT. It specifies CASSLGGWASNTGELFF.

The chain links TRBV24-1 to TRBJ1-2; 10 positions agree with TRBD1. The germline V gene has CDR1 KGHDR and CDR2 SFDVKD. The CDR3 has 14 residues. Germline trimming cut 1 base from V and 8 bases from J; bases unmatched to any gene: 3. The CDR3 region has the DNA TGTGCCACCAGTGATTTTGGGACAGGGGAAGGCTACACCTTC. It specifies CATSDFGTGEGYTF.